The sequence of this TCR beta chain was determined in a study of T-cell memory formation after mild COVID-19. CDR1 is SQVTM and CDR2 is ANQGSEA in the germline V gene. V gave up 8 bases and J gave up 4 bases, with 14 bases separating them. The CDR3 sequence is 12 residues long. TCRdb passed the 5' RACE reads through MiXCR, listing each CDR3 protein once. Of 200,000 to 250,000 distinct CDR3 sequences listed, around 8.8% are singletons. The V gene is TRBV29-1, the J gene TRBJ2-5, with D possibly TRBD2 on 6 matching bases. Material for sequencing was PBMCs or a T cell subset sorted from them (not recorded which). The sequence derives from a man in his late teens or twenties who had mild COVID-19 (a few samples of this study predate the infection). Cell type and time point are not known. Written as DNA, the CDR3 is TGCAGCATAACTGGAGGGTCAGAGACCCAGTACTTC. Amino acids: CSITGGSETQYF.